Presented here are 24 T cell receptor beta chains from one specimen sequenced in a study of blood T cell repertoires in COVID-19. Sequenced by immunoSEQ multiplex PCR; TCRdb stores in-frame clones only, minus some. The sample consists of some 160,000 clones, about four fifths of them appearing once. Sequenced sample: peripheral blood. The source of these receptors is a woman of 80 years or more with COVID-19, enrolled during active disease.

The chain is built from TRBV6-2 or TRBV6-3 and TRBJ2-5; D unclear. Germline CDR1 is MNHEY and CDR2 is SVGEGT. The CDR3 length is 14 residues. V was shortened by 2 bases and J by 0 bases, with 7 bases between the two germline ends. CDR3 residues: CASSYVSYQETQYF. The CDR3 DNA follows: TGTGCCAGCAGTTACGTCTCCTACCAAGAGACCCAGTACTTC.

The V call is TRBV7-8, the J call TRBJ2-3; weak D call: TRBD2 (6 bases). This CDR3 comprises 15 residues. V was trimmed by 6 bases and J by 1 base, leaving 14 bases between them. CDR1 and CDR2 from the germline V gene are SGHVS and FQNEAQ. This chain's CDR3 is CASSTGVARTDTQYF. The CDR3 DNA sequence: TGTGCCAGCAGTACGGGAGTTGCCCGCACAGATACGCAGTATTTT.

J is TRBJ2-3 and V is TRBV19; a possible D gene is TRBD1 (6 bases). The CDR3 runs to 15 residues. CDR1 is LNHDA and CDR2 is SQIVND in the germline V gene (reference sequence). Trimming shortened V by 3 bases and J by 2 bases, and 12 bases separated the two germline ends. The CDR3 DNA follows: TGTGCCAGTAGTATCGCCCGGGACAACACAGATACGCAGTATTTT. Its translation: CASSIARDNTDTQYF.

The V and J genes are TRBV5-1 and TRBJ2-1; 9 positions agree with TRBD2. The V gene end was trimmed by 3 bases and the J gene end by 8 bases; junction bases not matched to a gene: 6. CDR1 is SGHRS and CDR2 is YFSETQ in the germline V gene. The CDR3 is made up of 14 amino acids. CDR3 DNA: TGCGCCAGCAGCTCCGGGACTAGCTGGGATGAGCAGTTCTTC. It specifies CASSSGTSWDEQFF.

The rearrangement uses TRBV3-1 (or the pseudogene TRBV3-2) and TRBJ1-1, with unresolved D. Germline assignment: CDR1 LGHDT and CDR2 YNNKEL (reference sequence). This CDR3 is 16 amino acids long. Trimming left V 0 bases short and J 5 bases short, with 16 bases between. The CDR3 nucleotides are TGTGCCAGCAGCCAAGACCCTGGAATTGGCGGGACTGAAGCTTTCTTT. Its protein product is CASSQDPGIGGTEAFF.

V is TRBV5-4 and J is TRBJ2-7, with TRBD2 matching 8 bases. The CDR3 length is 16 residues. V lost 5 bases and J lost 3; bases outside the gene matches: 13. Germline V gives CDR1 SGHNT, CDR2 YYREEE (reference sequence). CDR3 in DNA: TGTGCCAGCAGTACCCCCGGGAAGCGGGAGAGCTACGAGCAGTACTTC. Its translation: CASSTPGKRESYEQYF.

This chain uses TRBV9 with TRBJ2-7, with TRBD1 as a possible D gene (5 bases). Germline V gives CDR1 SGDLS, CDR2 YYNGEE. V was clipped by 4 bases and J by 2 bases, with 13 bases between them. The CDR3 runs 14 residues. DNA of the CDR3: TGTGCCAGCAGCCAAGACCCGACAGCCTACGAGCAGTACTTC. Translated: CASSQDPTAYEQYF.

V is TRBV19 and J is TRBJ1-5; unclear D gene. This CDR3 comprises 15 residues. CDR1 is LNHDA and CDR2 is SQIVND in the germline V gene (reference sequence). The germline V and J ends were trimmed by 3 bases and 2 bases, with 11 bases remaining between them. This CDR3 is CASSIPGWGNQPQHF. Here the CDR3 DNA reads TGTGCCAGTAGTATTCCGGGGTGGGGCAATCAGCCCCAGCATTTT.

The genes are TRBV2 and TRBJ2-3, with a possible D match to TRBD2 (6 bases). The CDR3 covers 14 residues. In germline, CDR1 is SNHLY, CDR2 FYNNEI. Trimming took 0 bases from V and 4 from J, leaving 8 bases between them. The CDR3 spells CASSEARGSDTQYF. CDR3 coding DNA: TGTGCCAGCAGTGAAGCGCGGGGTTCAGATACGCAGTATTTT.

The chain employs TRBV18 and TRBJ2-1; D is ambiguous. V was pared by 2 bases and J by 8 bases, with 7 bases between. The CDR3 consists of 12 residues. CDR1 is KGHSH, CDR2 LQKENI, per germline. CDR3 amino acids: CASSPSRDEQFF. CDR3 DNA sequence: TGTGCCAGCTCACCATCGCGCGATGAGCAGTTCTTC.

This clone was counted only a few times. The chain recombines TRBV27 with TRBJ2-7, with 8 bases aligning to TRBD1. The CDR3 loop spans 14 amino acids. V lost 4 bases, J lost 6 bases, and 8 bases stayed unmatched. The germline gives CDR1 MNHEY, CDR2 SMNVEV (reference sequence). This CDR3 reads CASSSSNGQGEQYF. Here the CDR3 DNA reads TGTGCCAGCAGTTCATCCAACGGACAGGGCGAGCAGTACTTC.

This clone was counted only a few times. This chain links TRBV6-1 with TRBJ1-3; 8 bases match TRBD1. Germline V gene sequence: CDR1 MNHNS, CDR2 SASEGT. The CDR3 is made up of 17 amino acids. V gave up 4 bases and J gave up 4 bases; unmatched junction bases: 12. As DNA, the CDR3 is TGTGCCAGCAGTGCAGCTCCCGGGACAGGACTAGGAAACACCATATATTTT. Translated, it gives CASSAAPGTGLGNTIYF.

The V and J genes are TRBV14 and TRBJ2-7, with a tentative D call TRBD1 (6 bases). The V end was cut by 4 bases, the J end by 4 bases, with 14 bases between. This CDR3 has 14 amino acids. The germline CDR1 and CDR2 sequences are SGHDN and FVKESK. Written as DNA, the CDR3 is TGTGCCAGCAGCCCCCGGACAGTTCTTTACGAGCAGTACTTC. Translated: CASSPRTVLYEQYF.

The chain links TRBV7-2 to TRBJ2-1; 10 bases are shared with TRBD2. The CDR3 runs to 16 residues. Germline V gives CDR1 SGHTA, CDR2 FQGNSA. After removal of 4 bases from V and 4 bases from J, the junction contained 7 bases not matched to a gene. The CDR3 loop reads CASSSVAGGKYNEQFF. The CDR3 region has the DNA TGTGCCAGCAGCTCGGTAGCGGGAGGAAAGTACAATGAGCAGTTCTTC.

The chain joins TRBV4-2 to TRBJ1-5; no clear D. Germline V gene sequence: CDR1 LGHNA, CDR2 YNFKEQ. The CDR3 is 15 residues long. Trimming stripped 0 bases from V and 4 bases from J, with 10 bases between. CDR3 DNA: TGTGCCAGCAGCCAAGATAGTTCGGTGAATCAGCCCCAGCATTTT. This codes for CASSQDSSVNQPQHF.

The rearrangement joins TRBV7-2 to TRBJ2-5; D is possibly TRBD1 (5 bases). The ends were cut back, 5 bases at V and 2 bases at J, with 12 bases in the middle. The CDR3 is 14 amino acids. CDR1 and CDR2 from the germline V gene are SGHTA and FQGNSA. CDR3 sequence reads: CASSQQVSQETQYF. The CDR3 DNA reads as TGTGCCAGCAGCCAACAGGTTTCGCAAGAGACCCAGTACTTC.

CDR3 protein: CASSPQGREGLDTQYF. The DNA of the CDR3 is TGCGCCAGCAGCCCCCAGGGGCGGGAGGGCTTAGATACGCAGTATTTT. V usage is TRBV4-1 and J usage is TRBJ2-3; the match to TRBD2 covers 9 bases. Trimming removed 4 bases from V and 5 bases from J; junction bases left unmatched: 10. Looked up from germline, CDR1 is MGHRA and CDR2 is YSYEKL. The CDR3 has 16 amino acids.

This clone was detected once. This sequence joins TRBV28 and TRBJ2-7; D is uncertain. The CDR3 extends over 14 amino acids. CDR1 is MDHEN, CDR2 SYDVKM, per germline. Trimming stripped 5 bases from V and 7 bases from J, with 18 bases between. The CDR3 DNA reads TGTGCCAGCAGTCCGATCCGCCTACTATATGAGCAGTACTTC. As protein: CASSPIRLLYEQYF.

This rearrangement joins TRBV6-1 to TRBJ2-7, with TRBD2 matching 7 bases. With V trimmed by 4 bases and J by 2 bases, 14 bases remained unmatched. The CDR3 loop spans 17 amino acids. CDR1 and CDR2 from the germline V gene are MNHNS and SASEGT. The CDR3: CASSVRTRTDLAYEQYF. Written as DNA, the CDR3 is TGTGCCAGCAGTGTCCGGACTAGGACCGACTTGGCCTACGAGCAGTACTTC.

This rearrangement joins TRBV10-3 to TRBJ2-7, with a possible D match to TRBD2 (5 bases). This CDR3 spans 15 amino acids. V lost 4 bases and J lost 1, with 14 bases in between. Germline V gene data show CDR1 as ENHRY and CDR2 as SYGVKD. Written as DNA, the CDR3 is TGTGCCATCAGTGGGCCGGGGAGAGGGTCCTACGAGCAGTACTTC. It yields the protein CAISGPGRGSYEQYF.

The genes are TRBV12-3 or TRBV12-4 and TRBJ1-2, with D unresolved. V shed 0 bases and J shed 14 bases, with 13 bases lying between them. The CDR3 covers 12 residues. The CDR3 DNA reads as TGTGCCAGCAGTTTAGCGAGGGCCACTGGGACCTTC. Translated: CASSLARATGTF.

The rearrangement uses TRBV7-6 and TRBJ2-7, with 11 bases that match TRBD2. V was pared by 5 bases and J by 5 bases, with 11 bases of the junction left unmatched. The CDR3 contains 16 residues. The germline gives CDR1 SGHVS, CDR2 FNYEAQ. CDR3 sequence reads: CASSPLAGGGFNEQYF. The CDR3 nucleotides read TGTGCCAGCAGCCCATTAGCGGGAGGGGGGTTCAACGAGCAGTACTTC.

The CDR3 nucleotides read TGTGCCAGCAGCTTAGTTGCGGGAGTGGCCAAAAACATTCAGTACTTC. Encoded protein: CASSLVAGVAKNIQYF. The chain has TRBV13 and TRBJ2-4, with 7 bases identical to TRBD2. Germline lookup yields CDR1 PRHDT and CDR2 FYEKMQ (reference sequence). The ends lost 1 base at V and 1 base at J; junction bases unmatched: 4. This CDR3 spans 16 amino acids.

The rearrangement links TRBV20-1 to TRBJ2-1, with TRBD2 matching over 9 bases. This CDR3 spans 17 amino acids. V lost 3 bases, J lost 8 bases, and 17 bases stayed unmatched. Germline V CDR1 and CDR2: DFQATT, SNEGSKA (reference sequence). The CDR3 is CSASLLLSGRRKYEQFF. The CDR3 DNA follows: TGCAGTGCTAGTCTCCTACTAAGCGGGAGGCGCAAGTATGAGCAGTTCTTC.